This TCR beta chain was sequenced for a study of cytomegalovirus exposure and HLA in healthy donors. Study as a whole: The Caucasian-associated ancestry cluster contained 81% of the approximately 400 genotyped donors. General observations from the study: Likely technical artifact: a cluster of highly shared sequence variants. Common viral pathogens (according to a later analysis) appeared linked to several of the most significant clusters. The study put some 150 TCR beta chains on its list as cytomegalovirus-associated.

Amplification used 60 Vbeta primers and 13 Jbeta primers. Only in-frame clones appear in the TCRdb table, and some are missing; sequencing was by immunoSEQ multiplex PCR. The table shows under 130,000 clones, with less than 80% occurring only once. Points on this clone: Its antigen is not identified.

Deletions cut 5 bases from V and 10 bases from J, with 18 bases between. The CDR3 totals 14 residues. In germline, CDR1 is SEHNR, CDR2 FQNEAQ (reference sequence). The receptor was isolated from a man aged 30-40 years in good health and CMV-seropositive. Material for sequencing was PBMCs. The V gene is TRBV7-9, the J gene TRBJ2-1, with D perhaps TRBD2 (5 bases). The CDR3 DNA sequence: TGTGCCAGCAGCACCCGGGGTAGCACCAGCGAGCAGTTCTTC. As protein: CASSTRGSTSEQFF.